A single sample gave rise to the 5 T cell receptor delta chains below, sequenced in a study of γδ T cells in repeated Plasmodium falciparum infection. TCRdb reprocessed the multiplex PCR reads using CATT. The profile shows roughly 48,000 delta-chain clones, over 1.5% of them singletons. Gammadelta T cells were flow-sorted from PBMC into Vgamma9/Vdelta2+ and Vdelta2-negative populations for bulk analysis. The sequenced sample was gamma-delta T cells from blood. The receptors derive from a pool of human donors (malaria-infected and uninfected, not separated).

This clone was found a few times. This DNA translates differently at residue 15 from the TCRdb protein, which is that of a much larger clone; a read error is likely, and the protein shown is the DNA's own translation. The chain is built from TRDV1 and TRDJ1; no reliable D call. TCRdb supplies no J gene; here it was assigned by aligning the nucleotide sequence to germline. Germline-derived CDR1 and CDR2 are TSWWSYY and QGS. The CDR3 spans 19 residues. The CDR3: CALGGPQGVPRLGTGKLIF. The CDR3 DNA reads TGTGCTCTTGGGGGACCACAAGGGGTGCCCCGTCTTGGAACCGGTAAACTCATCTTT.

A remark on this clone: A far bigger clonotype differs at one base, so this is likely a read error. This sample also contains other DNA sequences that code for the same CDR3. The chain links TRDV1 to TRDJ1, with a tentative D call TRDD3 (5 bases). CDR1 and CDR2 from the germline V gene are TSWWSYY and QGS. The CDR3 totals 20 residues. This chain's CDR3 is CALGEPLFGVEPFWTDKLIF. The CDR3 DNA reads TGTGCTCTCGGGGAACCCCTCTTCGGTGTGGAACCGTTTTGGACCGATAAACTCATCTTT.

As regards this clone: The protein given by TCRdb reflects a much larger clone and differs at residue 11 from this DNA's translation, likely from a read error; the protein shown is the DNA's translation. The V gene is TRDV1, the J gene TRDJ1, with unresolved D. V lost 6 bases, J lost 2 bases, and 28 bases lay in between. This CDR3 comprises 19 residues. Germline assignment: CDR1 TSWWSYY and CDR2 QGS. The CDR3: CALGAGGIPWVLRTDKLIF. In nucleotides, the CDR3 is TGTGCTCTTGGAGCCGGAGGAATCCCGTGGGTACTCCGAACCGATAAACTCATCTTT.

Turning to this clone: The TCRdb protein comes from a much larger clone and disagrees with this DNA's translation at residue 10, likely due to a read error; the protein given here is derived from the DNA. CDR3 bases: TGTGCTCTTGGGGACATCTCTGGGGGACTCCTCACCGATAAACTCATCTTT. Translation: CALGDISGGLLTDKLIF. This rearrangement joins TRDV1 to TRDJ1, with 8 bases aligning to TRDD3. CDR3 size: 17 residues. Germline V gene data show CDR1 as TSWWSYY and CDR2 as QGS. V trimming: 3 bases; J trimming: 1 base; junction bases outside the gene matches: 10.

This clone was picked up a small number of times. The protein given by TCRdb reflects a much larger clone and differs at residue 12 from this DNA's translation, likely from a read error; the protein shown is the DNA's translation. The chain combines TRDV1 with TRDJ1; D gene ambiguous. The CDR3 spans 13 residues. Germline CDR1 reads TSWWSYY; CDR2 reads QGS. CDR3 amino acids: CALGDIQYDKLTF. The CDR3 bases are TGTGCTCTTGGGGACATACAATATGATAAACTCACCTTT.